Listed here are 6 T cell receptor beta chains from one sample, sequenced in a study of CD8+ T cells in alopecia areata. Treatment meaning: oral pan-JAK inhibitor, 5-10 mg twice daily. Once RNA had been extracted, it was reverse transcribed into cDNA to act as the sequencing template. Clones were read by immunoSEQ multiplex PCR, and TCRdb kept only the in-frame ones, dropping some. The repertoire has some 180,000 clones, roughly half of them found once; the top ten carry over 9.5%. The material was CD8+ T cells sorted from blood, obtained between weeks 51 and 54, from a patient treated with tofacitinib. The source is a human donor with alopecia areata.

This clone was detected a few times. This chain uses TRBV5-6 with TRBJ2-3, with 13 bases fitting TRBD2. The V and J ends lost 6 bases and 2 bases, in that order; junction bases with no gene match: 3. Per the germline V gene, CDR1 is SGHDT and CDR2 is YYEEEE. CDR3 length equals 15 residues. The CDR3 bases are TGTGCCAGCACGGGACTAGCGGGGACCACAGATACGCAGTATTTT. Protein: CASTGLAGTTDTQYF.

This clone was observed a handful of times. The chain links TRBV15 to TRBJ1-2, with a tentative D call TRBD1 (5 bases). V lost 3 bases and J lost 1, with 6 bases in between. Germline assignment: CDR1 LNHNV and CDR2 YYDKDF (reference sequence). CDR3 size: 13 residues. CDR3 bases: TGTGCCACCAGCAGGGACATTAACTATGGCTACACCTTC. It specifies CATSRDINYGYTF.

This clone has more than one count but fewer than ten. The chain links TRBV5-6 to TRBJ2-7; the D is unclear. Between the trimmed V and J ends, which lost 5 bases and 4 bases, there was a span of 7 bases. This CDR3 has 11 residues. CDR1 SGHDT and CDR2 YYEEEE come from the germline V gene. CDR3 nucleotide sequence: TGTGCCAGCAGTTACCTGTACGAGCAGTACTTC. Translated, it gives CASSYLYEQYF.

On this clone itself: The DNA is omitted, as the CDR3 cannot be located on it reliably, and the CDR3 follows TCRdb's listing. V gene TRBV9 combines with J gene TRBJ1-6. The CDR3 extends over 14 residues, inclusive of both ends. The germline V gene has CDR1 SGDLS and CDR2 YYNGEE. This CDR3 reads CASSVGPGNSPLHF.

The chain combines TRBV6-5 with TRBJ1-2; 9 bases are shared with TRBD1. Germline loops: CDR1 MNHEY, CDR2 SVGAGI. The V and J ends lost 0 bases and 6 bases, in that order; junction bases with no gene match: 5. This CDR3 comprises 15 residues. The CDR3 DNA sequence: TGTGCCAGCAGTTACTCAGACAGGGGGGCGAATGGCTACACCTTC. Protein sequence: CASSYSDRGANGYTF.

The chain joins TRBV29-1 to TRBJ1-1; D is ambiguous. Germline loops: CDR1 SQVTM, CDR2 ANQGSEA. The CDR3 sequence is 13 residues long. V was trimmed by 0 bases and J by 4 bases, leaving 9 bases between them. CDR3 sequence: CSVEDQAGTEAFF. The DNA for the CDR3 is TGCAGCGTTGAAGATCAGGCGGGCACTGAAGCTTTCTTT. Using reference TRBV29-1 and TRBJ1-1 for the parts outside the CDR3, the full variable domain is SAVISQKPSRDICQRGTSLTIQCQVDSQVTMMFWYRQQPGQSLTLIATANQGSEATYESGFVIDKFPISRPNLTFSTLTVSNMSPEDSSIYLCSVEDQAGTEAFFGQGTRLTVV.